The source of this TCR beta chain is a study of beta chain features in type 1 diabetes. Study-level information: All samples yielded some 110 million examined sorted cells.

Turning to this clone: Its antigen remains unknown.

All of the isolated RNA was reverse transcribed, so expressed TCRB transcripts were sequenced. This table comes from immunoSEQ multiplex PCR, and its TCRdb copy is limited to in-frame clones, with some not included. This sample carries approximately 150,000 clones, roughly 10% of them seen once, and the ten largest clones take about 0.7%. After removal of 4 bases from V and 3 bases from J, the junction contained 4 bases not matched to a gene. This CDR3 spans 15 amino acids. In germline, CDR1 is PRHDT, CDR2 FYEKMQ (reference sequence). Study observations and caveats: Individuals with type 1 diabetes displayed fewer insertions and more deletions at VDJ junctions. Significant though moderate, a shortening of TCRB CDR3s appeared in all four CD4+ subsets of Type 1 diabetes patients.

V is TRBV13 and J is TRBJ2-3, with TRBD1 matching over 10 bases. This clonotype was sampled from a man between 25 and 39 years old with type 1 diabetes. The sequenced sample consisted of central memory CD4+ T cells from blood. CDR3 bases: TGTGCCAGCAGCTACCCGGGACAGGGGACAGATACGCAGTATTTT. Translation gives CASSYPGQGTDTQYF.